The 30 T cell receptor beta chains below all came from one sample that was sequenced in a study of Ad26.COV2.S vaccination and SARS-CoV-2 variants. Treatment: approximately 18 received Ad26.COV2.S at low or high dose, single or two shots; a few received placebo; per-sample allocation not given. Collection of the samples took place on day 63 after the first injection of vaccine or placebo. TCRdb's copy holds only in-frame clones and misses some; the assay was immunoSEQ multiplex PCR. The data show some 500,000 clones, 89% seen once. The specimen was peripheral blood, collected in a trial of Ad26.COV2.S vaccine versus placebo. These receptor sequences come from a person aged 18-65 years who received the Ad26.COV2.S COVID-19 vaccine or a placebo.

This clone was observed a single time. Other DNA sequences in this specimen translate into the identical CDR3. The chain employs TRBV3-1 (or the pseudogene TRBV3-2) and TRBJ1-1; the match to TRBD1 covers 8 bases. V dropped 4 bases and J dropped 4; count of bases not matched to a gene: 2. Germline-derived CDR1 and CDR2 are LGHDT and YNNKEL (reference sequence). The length of the CDR3 is 13 residues. CDR3 amino acids: CASSLTGGTEAFF. The DNA of the CDR3 is TGTGCCAGCAGCCTTACAGGGGGCACTGAAGCTTTCTTT.

The rearrangement uses TRBV28 and TRBJ1-1; D not resolved. In germline, CDR1 is MDHEN, CDR2 SYDVKM. The CDR3 is 14 amino acids. With 6 bases removed from V and 4 bases from J, the gap between germline ends came to 15 bases. This CDR3 reads CASRRRAWVTEAFF. The DNA for the CDR3 is TGTGCCAGCAGACGTCGAGCATGGGTCACTGAAGCTTTCTTT.

This clone was counted between two and nine times. The chain recombines TRBV5-1 with TRBJ2-5, with TRBD1 as a possible D gene (6 bases). V dropped 4 bases and J dropped 5 bases, with 21 bases sitting between them. The CDR3 totals 16 residues. Germline V gene data show CDR1 as SGHRS and CDR2 as YFSETQ. The CDR3 loop reads CASSPWGSMRGETQYF. The DNA of the CDR3 is TGCGCCAGCAGCCCTTGGGGTAGCATGAGGGGGGAGACCCAGTACTTC.

This chain links TRBV5-1 with TRBJ1-2; 8 bases align to TRBD1. V lost 0 bases, J lost 2 bases, and 12 bases stayed unmatched. This CDR3 is built from 18 residues. The germline gives CDR1 SGHRS, CDR2 YFSETQ. The CDR3: CASSLGQVGRTGNYGYTF. DNA of the CDR3: TGCGCCAGCAGCTTGGGGCAAGTGGGTCGGACAGGGAACTATGGCTACACCTTC.

V and J are TRBV18 and TRBJ1-2, with TRBD1 identical over 9 bases. Losses at the gene ends were 3 bases for V and 4 bases for J; bases not matched to a gene: 6. The CDR3 loop spans 15 amino acids. The germline gives CDR1 KGHSH, CDR2 LQKENI. DNA of the CDR3: TGTGCCAGCTCACCGATGGGACAGGGCAGCTATGGCTACACCTTC. Its translation is CASSPMGQGSYGYTF.

The rearrangement joins TRBV9 to TRBJ2-3; the D is unclear. The CDR3 runs to 13 residues. Trimming cost V 4 bases and J 4 bases, with 10 bases left between them. CDR1 SGDLS and CDR2 YYNGEE come from the germline V gene. The CDR3 loop is CASSPLRSDTQYF. CDR3 sequence (DNA): TGTGCCAGCAGCCCCCTTAGGTCAGATACGCAGTATTTT.

This clone appeared once. This chain links TRBV19 with TRBJ1-6; D not certain. V was trimmed by 6 bases and J by 7 bases, leaving 16 bases between them. This CDR3 region has 15 residues. The germline V gene has CDR1 LNHDA and CDR2 SQIVND (reference sequence). This chain's CDR3 is CASRIWHDRNSPLHF. The DNA of the CDR3 is TGTGCCAGTAGGATTTGGCATGATCGAAATTCACCCCTCCACTTT.

V gene TRBV5-1 combines with J gene TRBJ2-3; 7 bases are shared with TRBD1. With V trimmed by 7 bases and J by 3 bases, 5 bases remained unmatched. Germline lookup yields CDR1 SGHRS and CDR2 YFSETQ. This CDR3 spans 13 amino acids. In DNA form, the CDR3 reads TGCGCCAGCGGTCGACAGGGAACAGATACGCAGTATTTT. As protein: CASGRQGTDTQYF.

Only a few counts were recorded for this clone. This rearrangement joins TRBV7-9 to TRBJ1-5, with D perhaps TRBD1 (5 bases). This CDR3 has 14 amino acids. V lost 1 base and J 5 bases, leaving 9 bases between the germline ends. CDR1 SEHNR and CDR2 FQNEAQ come from the germline V gene (reference sequence). The CDR3 region is CASSLVGADQPQHF. Here the CDR3 DNA reads TGTGCCAGCAGCTTAGTCGGGGCAGATCAGCCCCAGCATTTT. The full variable domain, with the rest looked up from reference TRBV7-9 and TRBJ1-5, is DTGVSQNPRHKITKRGQNVTFRCDPISEHNRLYWYRQTLGQGPEFLTYFQNEAQLEKSRLLSDRFSAERPKGSFSTLEIQRTEQGDSAMYLCASSLVGADQPQHFGDGTRLSIL.

The V call is TRBV28, the J call TRBJ2-2, with 12 bases matching TRBD2. Germline V CDR1 and CDR2: MDHEN, SYDVKM. With 5 bases clipped from V and 6 bases from J, the junction kept 1 base outside the gene matches. The CDR3 is 14 residues long. This CDR3 is CASSLAGGPGELFF. CDR3 nucleotide sequence: TGTGCCAGCAGTCTAGCGGGGGGGCCCGGGGAGCTGTTTTTT.

The V and J genes are TRBV6-2 or TRBV6-3 and TRBJ2-2, with 7 bases fitting TRBD2. There are 17 residues in the CDR3. Unmatched junction bases numbered 14, after V lost 6 bases and J lost 4 bases. Germline CDR1 and CDR2: MNHEY and SVGEGT. The CDR3 coding sequence is TGTGCCAGCAGCCCCGGGACCGGGAGGAGAGGCACCGGGGAGCTGTTTTTT. Its translation is CASSPGTGRRGTGELFF.

This clone was counted only a few times. J is TRBJ2-6 and V is TRBV5-1; TRBD1 matches 8 bases. This CDR3 has 19 residues. Per germline, CDR1 SGHRS and CDR2 YFSETQ. The trim removed 4 bases at V and 2 bases at J, leaving 14 bases unmatched. The DNA of the CDR3 is TGCGCCAGCAGCCCCGATTGGCGGACAGGGATAACTGGGGCCAACGTCCTGACTTTC. Translating it yields CASSPDWRTGITGANVLTF.

This clone was detected only once. The chain combines TRBV10-3 with TRBJ2-5; D gene ambiguous. This CDR3 region has 18 residues. Germline values: CDR1 ENHRY, CDR2 SYGVKD. Trimming removed 2 bases from V and 7 bases from J, with 26 bases in between. The CDR3 nucleotides read TGTGCCATCAGTGAGGGTCGAGGAAGTCTTGCTCCTCTCGGGACCCAGTACTTC. Translating it yields CAISEGRGSLAPLGTQYF.

This rearrangement joins TRBV18 to TRBJ1-2, with TRBD1 as a possible D gene (5 bases). V was clipped by 3 bases and J by 4 bases, with 24 bases between them. The CDR3 length is 18 residues. Germline V lookup: CDR1 KGHSH, CDR2 LQKENI. This CDR3 reads CASSPSDGLGRRGYGYTF. CDR3 in DNA: TGTGCCAGCTCACCTTCCGACGGCTTGGGGCGCCGGGGCTATGGCTACACCTTC.

The chain joins TRBV7-2 to TRBJ2-3, with D unresolved. CDR1 is SGHTA and CDR2 is FQGNSA in the germline V gene. V was cut by 5 bases and J by 5 bases, with 8 bases left in between. The CDR3 loop spans 12 amino acids. The CDR3 DNA follows: TGTGCCAGCAGCCTGACCCGAGATACGCAGTATTTT. It codes for CASSLTRDTQYF.

The chain uses TRBV5-4 and TRBJ2-1; D possibly uses TRBD1 or TRBD2 (6 bases each). The CDR3 sequence is 16 residues long. Germline V CDR1 and CDR2: SGHNT, YYREEE (reference sequence). Trimming stripped 4 bases from V and 8 bases from J, with 22 bases between. Here the CDR3 DNA reads TGTGCCAGCAGCACCGGAGCTAGTGGGGGGCTCCATGAGCAGTTCTTC. Its translation: CASSTGASGGLHEQFF.

V and J are TRBV7-6 and TRBJ1-3, with TRBD1 as a possible D gene (6 bases). The CDR3 has 17 residues. Germline assignment: CDR1 SGHVS and CDR2 FNYEAQ. V was clipped by 8 bases and J by 0 bases, with 20 bases between them. The CDR3 nucleotides are TGTGCCAGCCCGTGTTACTTTCAGGGACACTCTGGAAACACCATATATTTT. Protein product: CASPCYFQGHSGNTIYF.

The chain is built from TRBV6-2 or TRBV6-3 and TRBJ2-5; possibly TRBD2 for D (5 bases). This CDR3 is 14 amino acids long. The V and J ends lost 5 bases and 6 bases respectively, with 16 bases between them. In germline, CDR1 is MNHEY, CDR2 SVGEGT. CDR3 residues: CASSIIGRGQTQYF. Written as DNA, the CDR3 is TGTGCCAGCAGTATAATAGGCCGGGGTCAGACCCAGTACTTC.

This clone was seen only once. This chain joins TRBV18 and TRBJ1-3; perhaps TRBD1 as D (5 bases). The V gene lost 2 bases and the J gene lost 0 bases, with 11 bases spanning the gap. The CDR3 sequence is 16 residues long. From germline, CDR1 is KGHSH and CDR2 LQKENI. The CDR3 DNA reads TGTGCCAGCTCACCAGTAGGGGTGAGCTCTGGAAACACCATATATTTT. Protein: CASSPVGVSSGNTIYF. Full variable domain (outside the CDR3, taken from reference TRBV18 and TRBJ1-3): NAGVMQNPRHLVRRRGQEARLRCSPMKGHSHVYWYRQLPEEGLKFMVYLQKENIIDESGMPKERFSAEFPKEGPSILRIQQVVRGDSAAYFCASSPVGVSSGNTIYFGEGSWLTVV.

V and J are TRBV2 and TRBJ1-3; maybe TRBD1 (5 bases). Trimming stripped 7 bases from V and 1 base from J, with 14 bases between. The CDR3 is 15 residues long. CDR1 and CDR2 (germline): SNHLY, FYNNEI. The CDR3 protein is CASKLGAGSGNTIYF. Written as DNA, the CDR3 is TGTGCCAGCAAGCTTGGGGCAGGGTCTGGAAACACCATATATTTT.

This clone appeared once. V and J are TRBV4-1 and TRBJ2-3; 7 bases line up with TRBD1. Germline V lookup: CDR1 MGHRA, CDR2 YSYEKL. Trimming took 4 bases from V and 0 from J; bases not matched to a gene: 4. The CDR3 length is 15 residues. The CDR3 loop reads CASSRGQASTDTQYF. The CDR3 DNA follows: TGCGCCAGCAGCCGCGGACAGGCTAGCACAGATACGCAGTATTTT.

This clone was recorded once. DNA of the CDR3: TGTGCCACCTCACGGGGAGAGGGCACTGAAGCTTTCTTT. Protein: CATSRGEGTEAFF. The J gene is TRBJ1-1, the V gene TRBV7-9; D unclear. Germline V gives CDR1 SEHNR, CDR2 FQNEAQ (reference sequence). The V and J ends lost 10 bases and 4 bases respectively, with 16 bases between them. The CDR3 runs to 13 residues.

The chain recombines TRBV6-2 or TRBV6-3 with TRBJ1-5; D gene ambiguous. Germline V lookup: CDR1 MNHEY, CDR2 SVGEGT. CDR3 length: 14 amino acids. Between the trimmed V and J ends, which lost 2 bases and 4 bases, there was a span of 9 bases. For the CDR3, the DNA is TGTGCCAGCAGTTACCTCGAAGAGAATCAGCCCCAGCATTTT. This translates into CASSYLEENQPQHF.

Regarding this clone: Other DNA variants within this sample encode the same CDR3. The chain carries TRBV10-3 and TRBJ2-1; unclear D gene. Germline V gives CDR1 ENHRY, CDR2 SYGVKD. With 0 bases removed from V and 0 bases from J, the gap between germline ends came to 6 bases. The CDR3 contains 15 residues. This CDR3 reads CAISESRPSYNEQFF. The CDR3 DNA reads as TGTGCCATCAGTGAGTCTCGGCCCTCCTACAATGAGCAGTTCTTC.

The gene calls are TRBV5-4 and TRBJ1-5, with D maybe TRBD1 (5 bases). CDR3 length: 16 amino acids. CDR1 and CDR2 from the germline V gene are SGHNT and YYREEE (reference sequence). V lost 4 bases and J lost 0, with 14 bases in between. The CDR3 nucleotides read TGTGCCAGCAGCATGGGGGGTCGCGATAGCAATCAGCCCCAGCATTTT. It codes for CASSMGGRDSNQPQHF. Based on the CDR3 plus reference TRBV5-4 and TRBJ1-5, the full variable domain is ETGVTQSPTHLIKTRGQQVTLRCSSQSGHNTVSWYQQALGQGPQFIFQYYREEENGRGNFPPRFSGLQFPNYSSELNVNALELDDSALYLCASSMGGRDSNQPQHFGDGTRLSIL.

This sequence joins TRBV27 and TRBJ1-2; no firm D call. The V end was cut by 5 bases, the J end by 0 bases, with 10 bases between. The length of the CDR3 is 14 residues. Germline loops: CDR1 MNHEY, CDR2 SMNVEV (reference sequence). This CDR3 reads CASSRIGANYGYTF. For the CDR3, the DNA is TGTGCCAGCAGTAGAATTGGAGCTAACTATGGCTACACCTTC.

The V gene is TRBV5-6, the J gene TRBJ1-6, with D perhaps matching TRBD1 (6 bases). The CDR3 covers 16 residues. Trimming stripped 3 bases from V and 6 bases from J, with 16 bases between. CDR1 and CDR2 from the germline V gene are SGHDT and YYEEEE. The CDR3 reads CASSSKPRGANSPLHF. The CDR3 DNA sequence: TGTGCCAGCAGCTCCAAACCCCGGGGGGCTAATTCACCCCTCCACTTT.

The CDR3 sequence is CASSSRTRDVRAFF. The CDR3 bases are TGTGCCAGCAGCTCCCGAACCCGGGACGTTAGGGCTTTCTTT. The rearrangement joins TRBV6-6 to TRBJ1-1, with TRBD1 as a possible D gene (5 bases). Germline V gene lookup returns CDR1 MNHNY and CDR2 SVGAGI (reference sequence). Deletions cut 6 bases from V and 11 bases from J, with 22 bases between. The CDR3 consists of 14 residues.

The chain combines TRBV6-2 or TRBV6-3 with TRBJ1-1; no reliable D call. The CDR3 runs to 17 residues. Germline CDR1 reads MNHEY; CDR2 reads SVGEGT. The V and J ends lost 0 bases and 4 bases respectively, with 18 bases between them. CDR3 region: CASSYSRNEGWITEAFF. In nucleotides, the CDR3 is TGTGCCAGCAGTTACTCGAGGAATGAGGGTTGGATCACTGAAGCTTTCTTT.

This rearrangement joins TRBV24-1 to TRBJ2-3, with 7 bases identical to TRBD1. Germline CDR1 KGHDR, CDR2 SFDVKD. Germline trimming cut 7 bases from V and 8 bases from J; bases unmatched to any gene: 2. This CDR3 is 11 amino acids long. In DNA form, the CDR3 reads TGTGCCACCAGGACAGGGAGTACGCAGTATTTT. Translated, it gives CATRTGSTQYF.